This T cell receptor (beta chain) was recovered during a study of blood T cell repertoires in COVID-19. Looking at the study overall: Some COVID-19 samples were acute and others convalescent; all came from the United States, Italy and Spain. Nucleic acid was either cDNA or gDNA, and it came from T cells, B-cell-depleted T cells, or PBMCs.

The germline V gene encodes CDR1 SGHTA and CDR2 FQGNSA. V lost 2 bases to trimming and J lost 6 bases, with 11 bases between them. This CDR3 spans 14 amino acids. Authors' data handling: By means of reference gene primer amplification, nucleated cell counts were estimated. Only in-frame clones appear in the TCRdb table, and some are missing; sequencing was by immunoSEQ multiplex PCR. V and J calls plus clone size are reproduced from that table; the DNA served to infer D and trimming. This sample has 95,000 to 150,000 clones; around 86% occur once, and the top ten carry more than 20%. The source of this sequence is a woman older than 75 with acute or convalescent COVID-19. The gene calls are TRBV7-2 and TRBJ1-5; no reliable D call. Sequencing was performed on peripheral blood. The CDR3 DNA sequence: TGTGCCAGCAGCTTACTCGGTATCGGTCAGCCCCAGCATTTT. Amino acids: CASSLLGIGQPQHF.